The 10 T cell receptor beta chains in this list originate from one sample, sequenced in a study of cytomegalovirus exposure and HLA in healthy donors. PCR used 60 Vbeta primers and 13 Jbeta primers. Repertoires were generated with immunoSEQ multiplex PCR, while TCRdb's copy carries only in-frame clones and drops some. The sample contains about 51,000 clones, over 75% of which appear only once. The material sequenced was PBMCs. These receptors all come from a boy between 10 and 17 years old in good health and CMV-seropositive.

The chain employs TRBV9 and TRBJ2-6, with D tentatively TRBD2 (6 bases). Germline V CDR1 and CDR2: SGDLS, YYNGEE. Trimming shortened V by 7 bases and J by 4 bases, and 12 bases separated the two germline ends. The CDR3 extends over 14 amino acids. CDR3 sequence reads: CASGGAAGANVLTF. The CDR3 nucleotides read TGTGCCAGCGGAGGGGCGGCAGGGGCCAACGTCCTGACTTTC.

The chain is built from TRBV9 and TRBJ1-1, with 12 bases that match TRBD1. The germline CDR1 and CDR2 sequences are SGDLS and YYNGEE. The CDR3 extends over 16 amino acids. Trimming removed 4 bases from V and 5 bases from J; junction bases left unmatched: 9. The CDR3 protein is CASSLEGQGASTEAFF. CDR3 in DNA: TGTGCCAGCAGCTTAGAGGGACAGGGGGCGAGTACTGAAGCTTTCTTT.

The chain couples TRBV6-5 to TRBJ2-7; TRBD2 might be the D (5 bases). CDR1 is MNHEY, CDR2 SVGAGI, per germline. The CDR3 extends over 12 amino acids. V lost 5 bases and J lost 7, with 12 bases in between. CDR3 bases: TGTGCCAGCAGTGGAGGTGGGGTGGAGCAGTACTTC. Translated, it gives CASSGGGVEQYF.

The genes are TRBV29-1 and TRBJ1-2; weak D call: TRBD1 (5 bases). Per germline, CDR1 SQVTM and CDR2 ANQGSEA. The V end lost 5 bases, the J end lost 10 bases, and 17 bases lay between the germline ends. The CDR3 is 12 residues long. This CDR3 is CSVLGAIGFYTF. As DNA, the CDR3 is TGCAGCGTTCTTGGGGCAATCGGATTCTACACCTTC.

V gene TRBV5-5 combines with J gene TRBJ1-2, with TRBD1 matching over 7 bases. The CDR3 covers 13 residues. Looked up from germline, CDR1 is SGHKS and CDR2 is YYEKEE (reference sequence). J gave up 6 bases and V 4 bases, and 6 bases lay outside the gene matches. The CDR3 DNA reads TGTGCCAGCAGCCCCGGGACAGTAGATGGCTACACCTTC. It yields the protein CASSPGTVDGYTF.

The chain carries TRBV2 and TRBJ1-3; perhaps TRBD1 as D (5 bases). V lost 2 bases to trimming and J lost 6 bases, with 8 bases between them. CDR1 and CDR2 from the germline V gene are SNHLY and FYNNEI. The CDR3 is 13 residues long. CDR3 protein: CASSETTENTIYF. The CDR3 region has the DNA TGTGCCAGCAGTGAAACGACAGAAAACACCATATATTTT.

This clone has just one count. V is TRBV28 and J is TRBJ2-5, with D perhaps TRBD2 (6 bases). The germline V gene has CDR1 MDHEN and CDR2 SYDVKM. V lost 3 bases and J 5 bases, leaving 10 bases between the germline ends. CDR3 length: 13 residues. The CDR3 reads CASSFGTFETQYF. The CDR3, as DNA: TGTGCCAGCAGTTTCGGGACTTTCGAGACCCAGTACTTC.

The rearrangement uses TRBV6-6 and TRBJ1-2; D remains ambiguous. Per the germline V gene, CDR1 is MNHNY and CDR2 is SVGAGI (reference sequence). The CDR3 runs 14 residues. Between the trimmed V and J ends, which lost 6 bases and 0 bases, there was a span of 11 bases. This chain's CDR3 is CASSSGPTNYGYTF. CDR3 in DNA: TGTGCCAGCAGCTCAGGTCCGACTAACTATGGCTACACCTTC.

In its sample, this clone was seen once. The chain joins TRBV4-2 to TRBJ2-3; D call uncertain. Germline V gene data show CDR1 as LGHNA and CDR2 as YNFKEQ. The CDR3 spans 15 residues. Trimming removed 0 bases at V and 6 bases at J, with 13 bases between. CDR3 loop: CASSQDLRVSDTQYF. Here the CDR3 DNA reads TGTGCCAGCAGCCAAGATCTACGGGTTTCCGATACGCAGTATTTT.

This sequence joins TRBV27 and TRBJ2-7, with TRBD2 identical over 7 bases. J gave up 3 bases and V 8 bases, and 1 base lay outside the gene matches. Germline-derived CDR1 and CDR2 are MNHEY and SMNVEV (reference sequence). This CDR3 comprises 11 residues. DNA for the CDR3: TGTGCCAGCTCGGGGGGCTACGAGCAGTACTTC. Its translation: CASSGGYEQYF.